This TCR beta chain derives from a study of CD8 T cells in Susac syndrome. TCR beta was sequenced from blood CD8+ and CD4+ T cells. In contrast to the negatively isolated CD8+ and CD4+ T cells, TEMRA cells were FACS-enriched. General study findings and limits: A relatively small number of individuals underwent TCR sequencing and HLA analysis.

Random hexamers were used to reverse transcribe 0.5 to 1 ug of RNA. TCR beta CDR3 was amplified by immunoSEQ multiplex PCR. This amplification extended across 54 Vbeta and 13 Jbeta segments. TCRdb itself ran the immunoSEQ multiplex PCR reads through MiXCR, one entry per CDR3 protein. In the table there are approximately 150,000 distinct CDR3 sequences, roughly 80% of which are singletons. As for this clonotype: As yet, its antigen is unknown.

The germline V gene has CDR1 MNHEY and CDR2 SMNVEV (reference sequence). Trimming took off 0 bases at V and 5 bases at J, with 8 bases between the two ends. This CDR3 is built from 14 residues. This sequence originates from a human donor with multiple sclerosis. This chain uses TRBV27 with TRBJ1-5; D remains unclear. The sequenced sample was CD8+ T cells from PBMCs. CDR3 sequence: CASSLSGVYQPQHF. The CDR3 nucleotides read TGTGCCAGCAGTTTATCCGGGGTATATCAGCCCCAGCATTTT.